This T cell receptor (beta chain) is from a study of blood T cell repertoires in COVID-19. Study-wide context: Samples representing acute and convalescent COVID-19 were sourced from the United States, Italy and Spain. In each case, the material was cDNA or gDNA derived from T cells, B-cell-depleted T cells, or PBMCs.

Seattle cases were enrolled at active infection and followed longitudinally. Sequenced by immunoSEQ multiplex PCR; TCRdb stores in-frame clones only, minus some. Of fewer than 250,000 clones in the sample, around 80% are singletons; the top ten hold roughly 10%. The CDR3 is 14 residues long. Germline values: CDR1 SNHLY, CDR2 FYNNEI. V dropped 7 bases and J dropped 5 bases, with 17 bases sitting between them. The V and J genes are TRBV2 and TRBJ1-1; D might be TRBD1 (6 bases). Material: peripheral blood. The clonotype was recovered from an elderly woman with COVID-19, enrolled during active disease. CDR3 amino acids: CASTRGGRETEAFF. The CDR3 bases are TGTGCCAGCACTAGGGGGGGCAGGGAAACTGAAGCTTTCTTT.